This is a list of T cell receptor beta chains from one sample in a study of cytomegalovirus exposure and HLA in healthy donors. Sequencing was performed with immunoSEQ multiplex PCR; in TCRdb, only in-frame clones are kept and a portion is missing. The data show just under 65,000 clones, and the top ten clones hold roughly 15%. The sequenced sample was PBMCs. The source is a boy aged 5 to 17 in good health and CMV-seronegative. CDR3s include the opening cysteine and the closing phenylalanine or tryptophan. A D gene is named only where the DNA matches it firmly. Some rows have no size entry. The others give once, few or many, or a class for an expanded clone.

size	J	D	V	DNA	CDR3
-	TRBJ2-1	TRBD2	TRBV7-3	TGTGCCAGCAGCCTAGGACTAGCGGTATACAATGAGCAGTTCTTC	CASSLGLAVYNEQFF
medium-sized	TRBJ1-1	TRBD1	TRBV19	TGTGCCAGTAGTGGCCGGGACAGGGTGAACACTGAAGCTTTCTTT	CASSGRDRVNTEAFF
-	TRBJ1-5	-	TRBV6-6	TGTGCCAGCAGTTCCCGGACAGTCAATCAGCCCCAGCATTTT	CASSSRTVNQPQHF
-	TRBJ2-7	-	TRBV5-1	TGCGCCAGCAGCCCCGGCAGCAGGGCGACCGGCGAGCAGTACTTC	CASSPGSRATGEQYF
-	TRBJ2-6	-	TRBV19	TGTGCCAGTAGTATAGCTAGCTCTGGGGCCAACGTCCTGACTTTC	CASSIASSGANVLTF
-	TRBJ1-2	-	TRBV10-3	TGTGCCATCAGTGAGTCCGGGGGGGACTATGGCTACACCTTC	CAISESGGDYGYTF
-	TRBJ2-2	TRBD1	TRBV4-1	TGCGCCAGCAGCCAATTGGGGACAGACTCGAACACCGGGGAGCTGTTTTTT	CASSQLGTDSNTGELFF
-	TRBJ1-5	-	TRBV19	TGTGCCAGTAGTCCGTTACCGAGTAGACAGAACAATCAGCCCCAGCATTTT	CASSPLPSRQNNQPQHF
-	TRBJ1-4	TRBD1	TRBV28	TGTGCCAGCAGTTTACGGGACAGGAATGAAAAACTGTTTTTT	CASSLRDRNEKLFF
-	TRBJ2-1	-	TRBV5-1	TGCGCCAGCAGCATGGGACAAAACAATGAGCAGTTCTTC	CASSMGQNNEQFF
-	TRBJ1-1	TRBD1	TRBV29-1	TGCAGCGTTTTCCGGGACAGGGGTAGACTGAGAACTGAAGCTTTCTTT	CSVFRDRGRLRTEAFF
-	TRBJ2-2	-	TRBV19	TGTGCCAGTACCAGCCCCGGACTCTACACCGGGGAGCTGTTTTTT	CASTSPGLYTGELFF
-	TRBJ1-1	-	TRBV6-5	TGTGCCAGCAGTTATCGCGGGGAAAACACTGAAGCTTTCTTT	CASSYRGENTEAFF
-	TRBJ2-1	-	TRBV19	TGTGCCAGTAGTATATTTGCGTACAATGAGCAGTTCTTC	CASSIFAYNEQFF
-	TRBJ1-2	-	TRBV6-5	TGTGCCAGCTCCCCTCGGGGGGCGTTTGGCTATGGCTACACCTTC	CASSPRGAFGYGYTF
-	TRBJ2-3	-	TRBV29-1	TGCAGCGTCTCGGTTGTGACAGATACGCAGTATTTT	CSVSVVTDTQYF
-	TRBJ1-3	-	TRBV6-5	TGTGCCAGCAGTTACTCGCGGGGGTCCTCTGGAAACACCATATATTTT	CASSYSRGSSGNTIYF
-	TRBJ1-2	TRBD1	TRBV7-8	TGTGCCAGCAGCCCGGACAGGAGGCCCTATGGCTACACCTTC	CASSPDRRPYGYTF
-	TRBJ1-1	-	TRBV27	TGTGCCAGCATGCTATGGGGGGTTTACACTGAAGCTTTCTTT	CASMLWGVYTEAFF
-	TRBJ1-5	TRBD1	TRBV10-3	TGTGCCACCGTAGGACAGGCGGATCAGCCCCAGCATTTT	CATVGQADQPQHF
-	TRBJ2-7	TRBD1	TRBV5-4	TGTGCCAGCAGCTCGGCGGACAGGGCGAGGGAGCAGTACTTC	CASSSADRAREQYF
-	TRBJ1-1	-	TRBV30	TGTGCCTGGAGTGGGGCCCGCTGGCGGGCTGAAGCTTTCTTT	CAWSGARWRAEAFF
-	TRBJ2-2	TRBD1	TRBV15	TGTGCCACCAGCAGAGCCGGGACAGGGCCCGGGGAGCTGTTTTTT	CATSRAGTGPGELFF
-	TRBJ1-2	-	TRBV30	TGTGCCTGGAGCCGACAGGTCTATGGCTACACCTTC	CAWSRQVYGYTF
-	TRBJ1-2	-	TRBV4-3	TGCGCCAGCAGCCACCTAGATGGGGCGGACGGAAACTATGGCTACACCTTC	CASSHLDGADGNYGYTF
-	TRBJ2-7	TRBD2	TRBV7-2	TGTGCCAGCAGCTTTCCTTCTAGCGGGAGTGGCGAGCAGTACTTC	CASSFPSSGSGEQYF
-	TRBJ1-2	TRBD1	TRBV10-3	TGTGCCATCAGCGCGGGACAGGTCAGCGGCTACACCTTC	CAISAGQVSGYTF
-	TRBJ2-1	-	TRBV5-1	TGCGCCAGCAGCTTGTTTGGGGGCACCACGCGAAATGAGCAGTTCTTC	CASSLFGGTTRNEQFF
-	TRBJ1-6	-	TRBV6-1	TGTGCCAGCAGTGAAGGGGACACCCTCCACTTT	CASSEGDTLHF
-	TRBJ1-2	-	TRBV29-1	TGCAGCGTTGATCGGCAGGGCAACTATGGCTACACCTTC	CSVDRQGNYGYTF
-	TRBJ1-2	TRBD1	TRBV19	TGTGCCAGTAGTGAACAGGGGCGATCAAACTATGGCTACACCTTC	CASSEQGRSNYGYTF
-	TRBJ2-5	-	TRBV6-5	TGTGCCAGCAGCCTGGGACAACAGATAGAGACCCAGTACTTC	CASSLGQQIETQYF
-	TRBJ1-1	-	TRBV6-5	TGTGCCAGCAGTGCAGGGAGGGAAAAAGCTTTCTTT	CASSAGREKAFF
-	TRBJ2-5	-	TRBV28	TGTGCCAGCAGTTCGGTCGGTTTCCAAGAGACCCAGTACTTC	CASSSVGFQETQYF
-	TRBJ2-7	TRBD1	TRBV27	TGTGCCAGCAGTTCGACAGGGTTGCCCCTCTCCTACGAGCAGTACTTC	CASSSTGLPLSYEQYF
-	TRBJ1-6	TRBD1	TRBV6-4	TGTGCCAGCAGTGATACCGGGACAGGGGAAACACCACCCCTCCACTTT	CASSDTGTGETPPLHF
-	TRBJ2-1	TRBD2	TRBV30	TGTGCCTGGACTAGCGGGCCGTCTAAGAAGTTCTTC	CAWTSGPSKKFF
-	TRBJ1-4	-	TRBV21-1	TGTGCCAGCAGCCGACGCGACAGGAACGAACTGTTTTTT	CASSRRDRNELFF
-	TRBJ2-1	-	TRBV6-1	TGTGCCATCCGGGACTTCTCCTACAATGAGCAGTTCTTC	CAIRDFSYNEQFF
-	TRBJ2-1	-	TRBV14	TGTGCCAGCAGCCAAGATTTTCGAGGGACTGGGAAGTTCTTC	CASSQDFRGTGKFF
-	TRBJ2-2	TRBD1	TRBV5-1	TGCGCCAGCGGTCTAGGGGGCGCTTCCGGGGAGCTGTTTTTT	CASGLGGASGELFF
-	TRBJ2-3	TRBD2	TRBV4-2	TGTGCCAGCAGCTTTAGACTAGCGGGAGAAGATACGCAGTATTTT	CASSFRLAGEDTQYF
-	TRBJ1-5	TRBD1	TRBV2	TGTGCCAGCAGTGAAAACAGGGGAACCAATCAGCCCCAGCATTTT	CASSENRGTNQPQHF
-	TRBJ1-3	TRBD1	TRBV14	TGTGCCAGCAGCCTCTTCCCGGGACAGGGCTCTGGAAACACCATATATTTT	CASSLFPGQGSGNTIYF
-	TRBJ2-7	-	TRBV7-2	TGTGCCAGCAGCCGGGACACTATCTACGAGCAGTACTTC	CASSRDTIYEQYF
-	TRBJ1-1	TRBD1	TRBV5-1	TGCGCCAGCACGACGGGACAGTCGAACACTGAAGCTTTCTTT	CASTTGQSNTEAFF
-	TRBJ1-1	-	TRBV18	TGTGCCAGCTCACCACCGTGGACTTCCAACACTGAAGCTTTCTTT	CASSPPWTSNTEAFF
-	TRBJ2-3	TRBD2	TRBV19	TGTGCCAGTAGTACAGCGGGGGGAGGGACAGATACGCAGTATTTT	CASSTAGGGTDTQYF
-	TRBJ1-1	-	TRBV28	TGTGCCAGCAGTTTGCCGGAGGAGCCTTTCACTGAAGCTTTCTTT	CASSLPEEPFTEAFF
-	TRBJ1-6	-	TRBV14	TGTGCCAGCAGCCAAATGAGGGGGACCTATAATTCACCCCTCCACTTT	CASSQMRGTYNSPLHF
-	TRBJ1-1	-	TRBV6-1	TGTGCCAGCAGTGAGGAGTCGTTCACTGAAGCTTTCTTT	CASSEESFTEAFF
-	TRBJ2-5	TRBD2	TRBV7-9	TGTGCCAGCAGAGGACTAGCGGGAGAAGAGACCCAGTACTTC	CASRGLAGEETQYF
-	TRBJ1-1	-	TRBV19	TGTGCCAGCCTTAGGGAGAGGAGTGCTGAAGCTTTCTTT	CASLRERSAEAFF
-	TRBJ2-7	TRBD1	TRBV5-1	TGCGCCAGCAGATTGACAGGGGGGAACGAGCAGTACTTC	CASRLTGGNEQYF
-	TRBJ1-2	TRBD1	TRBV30	TGTGCCTGGAGTCTTGACAGGGTGGGAAGCTACACCTTC	CAWSLDRVGSYTF